Each of the 30 T cell receptor beta chains below was sequenced from the same sample in a study of response to subunit inactivated influenza vaccine (dated by TCRdb to 2017 to 2018). Library preparation employed RT-PCR. TCRdb records Illumina HiSeq 2500 as the sequencer. Through fastp at Q25 and MiXCR, TCRdb rebuilt clones from the public reads, retaining in-frame beta chains. All rows with the same CDR3 protein become a single entry with the most common DNA and genes. Present in this sample are about 570,000 distinct CDR3 sequences, about 10% of which were seen just once. The ten largest make up approximately 9.9% of the sample. The data also belong to a second study, concerning T cells expressing NK-cell markers. Per that second paper: TCR beta cDNA libraries were prepared using 5'RACE template switching, which introduced a universal primer site and unique molecular identifiers.

Sequences were derived from PBMCs from blood, sampled on the day of vaccination. The receptors derive from a man aged 50 or older who received an inactivated influenza vaccine. Donor details come from another sample of the same person, matched by shared clones.

This clonotype turned up a few times. J is TRBJ2-7 and V is TRBV7-2; D not certain. Trimming removed 5 bases at V and 9 bases at J, with 17 bases between. There are 13 residues in the CDR3. Germline V gene data show CDR1 as SGHTA and CDR2 as FQGNSA. The CDR3, as DNA: TGTGCCAGCAGCCTGTCCGGAGAGTCCAGGCAGTACTTC. This translates into CASSLSGESRQYF.

The chain's CDR3 is CASSQEGTGSNEKLFF. The DNA of the CDR3 is TGCGCCAGCAGCCAAGAAGGGACAGGATCTAATGAAAAACTGTTTTTT. The chain has TRBV4-3 and TRBJ1-4; 8 bases are a match to TRBD1. Unmatched junction bases numbered 3, after V lost 0 bases and J lost 3 bases. Germline CDR1 LGHNA, CDR2 YSLEER. CDR3 size: 16 residues.

In its sample, this clonotype was seen a few times. The V and J genes are TRBV28 and TRBJ1-3; D unresolved. The CDR3 sequence is 15 residues long. Germline V gene data show CDR1 as MDHEN and CDR2 as SYDVKM. Trimming cost V 4 bases and J 0 bases, with 10 bases left between them. The CDR3 spells CASSSWTSSGNTIYF. The CDR3 DNA reads TGTGCCAGCAGTTCCTGGACGAGCTCTGGAAACACCATATATTTT.

The chain recombines TRBV28 with TRBJ2-2; no firm D call. V was clipped by 7 bases and J by 6 bases, with 9 bases between them. The CDR3 is made up of 12 amino acids. CDR1 is MDHEN and CDR2 is SYDVKM in the germline V gene. CDR3 in amino acids: CASTVGPGELFF. In nucleotides, the CDR3 is TGTGCCAGCACGGTTGGGCCCGGGGAGCTGTTTTTT.

Ten or more counts support this clonotype. J is TRBJ2-3 and V is TRBV6-1; D call uncertain. The V end lost 4 bases, the J end lost 4 bases, and 9 bases lay between the germline ends. The CDR3 spans 13 residues. Germline V gives CDR1 MNHNS, CDR2 SASEGT. The CDR3 region has the DNA TGTGCCAGCAGTGTCGGTAGACCAGATACGCAGTATTTT. The encoded protein is CASSVGRPDTQYF.

This clonotype was detected a few times. The CDR3 nucleotides read TGTGCCAGCAGCGCGGGAAGTGGGGCCTTCTCCTACGAGCAGTACTTC. It is translated as CASSAGSGAFSYEQYF. The V gene is TRBV7-2, the J gene TRBJ2-7; D perhaps matches TRBD2 (6 bases). The CDR3 runs to 16 residues. Germline V lookup: CDR1 SGHTA, CDR2 FQGNSA. V was shortened by 5 bases and J by 0 bases, with 17 bases between the two germline ends.

The chain is built from TRBV5-6 and TRBJ1-1, with D perhaps matching TRBD1 (6 bases). The CDR3 contains 16 residues. Trimming removed 2 bases at V and 1 base at J, with 15 bases between. Per germline, CDR1 SGHDT and CDR2 YYEEEE. CDR3 sequence (DNA): TGTGCCAGCAGCTTCGGGACAAGGTTGCGGAACACTGAAGCTTTCTTT. This encodes CASSFGTRLRNTEAFF.

This clonotype was recorded a few times. The rearrangement uses TRBV27 and TRBJ2-3; 12 bases line up with TRBD2. V lost 1 base, J lost 2 bases, and 7 bases stayed unmatched. In germline, CDR1 is MNHEY, CDR2 SMNVEV (reference sequence). The CDR3 spans 18 residues. CDR3 protein: CASSLFRASGRDTDTQYF. Written as DNA, the CDR3 is TGTGCCAGCAGTTTATTTAGGGCTAGCGGGAGGGACACAGATACGCAGTATTTT.

This clonotype has ten or more counts. The rearrangement uses TRBV7-2 and TRBJ2-7; D possibly corresponds to TRBD2 (5 bases). Per germline, CDR1 SGHTA and CDR2 FQGNSA. Trimming stripped 5 bases from V and 7 bases from J, with 15 bases between. This CDR3 region has 13 residues. This CDR3 reads CASSTRARVEQYF. The CDR3 DNA reads as TGTGCCAGCAGCACCCGCGCGAGGGTAGAGCAGTACTTC. Full variable domain (outside the CDR3, taken from reference TRBV7-2 and TRBJ2-7): GAGVSQSPSNKVTEKGKDVELRCDPISGHTALYWYRQSLGQGLEFLIYFQGNSAPDKSGLPSDRFSAERTGGSVSTLTIQRTQQEDSAVYLCASSTRARVEQYFGPGTRLTVT.

This clonotype showed up just a few times. The chain links TRBV19 to TRBJ2-1, with TRBD2 matching 10 bases. The V and J ends lost 6 bases and 6 bases, in that order; junction bases with no gene match: 8. Germline V gives CDR1 LNHDA, CDR2 SQIVND (reference sequence). The CDR3 consists of 15 residues. The CDR3 coding sequence is TGTGCCAGTAGACCCGGGACTAGCGTCTTCAATGAGCAGTTCTTC. Its protein product is CASRPGTSVFNEQFF. Full variable domain (rest looked up from reference TRBV19 and TRBJ2-1): DGGITQSPKYLFRKEGQNVTLSCEQNLNHDAMYWYRQDPGQGLRLIYYSQIVNDFQKGDIAEGYSVSREKKESFPLTVTSAQKNPTAFYLCASRPGTSVFNEQFFGPGTRLTVL.

The sample holds a few counts of this clonotype. V is TRBV5-1 and J is TRBJ1-6, with 7 positions matching TRBD1. From germline, CDR1 is SGHRS and CDR2 YFSETQ. The trim removed 0 bases at V and 6 bases at J, leaving 3 bases unmatched. The CDR3 has 15 amino acids. CDR3 DNA: TGCGCCAGCAGCTTGGACAGGGGCGCTAATTCACCCCTCCACTTT. It translates to CASSLDRGANSPLHF.

DNA of the CDR3: TGTGCCAGCAGCGACGACGTTCGGTCGGGAACAGATACGCAGTATTTT. It is translated as CASSDDVRSGTDTQYF. The chain links TRBV9 to TRBJ2-3; D possibly corresponds to TRBD2 (5 bases). V lost 3 bases, J lost 3 bases, and 17 bases lay in between. Looked up from germline, CDR1 is SGDLS and CDR2 is YYNGEE. The CDR3 is 16 residues long.

This clonotype was observed a few times. J is TRBJ1-2 and V is TRBV4-2, with D perhaps matching TRBD1 (6 bases). The CDR3 has 16 amino acids. Germline CDR1 LGHNA, CDR2 YNFKEQ. V lost 3 bases, J lost 2 bases, and 16 bases lay in between. CDR3 region: CASSQATGGSNYGYTF. In DNA, the CDR3 is TGTGCCAGCAGCCAGGCGACAGGAGGCTCGAACTATGGCTACACCTTC.

This clonotype has just a few counts. The chain combines TRBV6-1 with TRBJ1-1; D remains unclear. Germline V gene data show CDR1 as MNHNS and CDR2 as SASEGT. Trimming took off 6 bases at V and 1 base at J, with 9 bases between the two ends. The CDR3 is 13 amino acids. CDR3 loop: CASRNFANTEAFF. Written as DNA, the CDR3 is TGTGCCAGCAGAAATTTCGCGAACACTGAAGCTTTCTTT.

This clonotype was recorded many times. The rearrangement uses TRBV5-1 and TRBJ2-2, with D unclear. The CDR3 runs to 15 residues. Trimming pared 4 bases from V and 7 bases from J, leaving 17 bases between. The germline V gene has CDR1 SGHRS and CDR2 YFSETQ. The CDR3 DNA follows: TGCGCCAGCAGCCCGTCCTCTGGAGAATACGGGGAGCTGTTTTTT. This encodes CASSPSSGEYGELFF.

A few counts support this clonotype. This rearrangement joins TRBV5-6 to TRBJ2-1; tentatively, D is TRBD1 (8 bases). Germline values: CDR1 SGHDT, CDR2 YYEEEE. The CDR3 covers 14 residues. V was cut by 1 base and J by 12 bases, with 17 bases left in between. The CDR3 sequence is CASSLTGGVMVQFF. The CDR3, as DNA: TGTGCCAGCAGCTTGACAGGGGGGGTGATGGTGCAGTTCTTC.

This clonotype was counted at least ten times. The chain joins TRBV24-1 to TRBJ2-2; D is undetermined. CDR3 size: 17 residues. Per germline, CDR1 KGHDR and CDR2 SFDVKD. Between the trimmed V and J ends, which lost 4 bases and 1 base, there was a span of 15 bases. As DNA, the CDR3 is TGTGCCACCAGTGAATCCGCTGCAGACAAGAACACCGGGGAGCTGTTTTTT. It is translated as CATSESAADKNTGELFF.

The table lists this clonotype with a few counts. V usage is TRBV20-1 and J usage is TRBJ1-2, with 9 nucleotides matching TRBD1. CDR1 DFQATT and CDR2 SNEGSKA come from the germline V gene (reference sequence). This CDR3 spans 12 amino acids. Germline trimming cut 5 bases from V and 4 bases from J; bases unmatched to any gene: 2. The CDR3 is CSAVDRGYGYTF. The DNA of the CDR3 is TGCAGTGCTGTGGACAGGGGCTATGGCTACACCTTC.

This clonotype was found a few times. This sequence joins TRBV11-2 and TRBJ2-7; TRBD2 matches at 10 bases. Germline CDR1 reads SGHAT; CDR2 reads FQNNGV. The trim removed 6 bases at V and 0 bases at J, leaving 8 bases unmatched. The CDR3 totals 16 residues. The DNA for the CDR3 is TGTGCCAGCAGAGAGAGACTAGCGGGTCTCTCCTACGAGCAGTACTTC. Encoded protein: CASRERLAGLSYEQYF.

This clonotype was counted a few times. V usage is TRBV3-1 and J usage is TRBJ2-7, with TRBD1 identical over 9 bases. V lost 4 bases and J lost 3; bases outside the gene matches: 7. The CDR3 is 15 amino acids. Germline lookup yields CDR1 LGHDT and CDR2 YNNKEL (reference sequence). The CDR3 reads CASSRPGQGIYEQYF. In nucleotides, the CDR3 is TGTGCCAGCAGCCGTCCGGGACAGGGTATCTACGAGCAGTACTTC.

This chain connects TRBV10-2 to TRBJ2-3; TRBD2 aligns across 10 bases. This CDR3 spans 15 amino acids. J was trimmed by 6 bases and V by 5 bases; bases with no gene match: 8. The germline CDR1 and CDR2 sequences are WSHSY and SAAADI. The DNA of the CDR3 is TGCGCCAGCAGTAAGACTAGCGGGTGGTATGATACGCAGTATTTT. This codes for CASSKTSGWYDTQYF.

The table lists this clonotype with many counts. The V gene is TRBV20-1, the J gene TRBJ1-2; D perhaps matches TRBD1 (6 bases). V lost 6 bases and J lost 3, with 14 bases in between. Germline-derived CDR1 and CDR2 are DFQATT and SNEGSKA (reference sequence). The CDR3 extends over 13 amino acids. The CDR3 sequence: CSASRGDDYGYTF. CDR3 DNA sequence: TGCAGTGCCAGTAGGGGGGATGACTATGGCTACACCTTC.

In its sample, this clonotype was seen many times. The chain joins TRBV19 to TRBJ1-5, with TRBD1 matching over 9 bases. Germline lookup yields CDR1 LNHDA and CDR2 SQIVND (reference sequence). V trimming: 4 bases; J trimming: 0 bases; junction bases outside the gene matches: 13. The CDR3 extends over 19 amino acids. The CDR3 DNA is TGTGCCAGTAGTAGAAATTCCGGGACAGGGACCTATAGCAATCAGCCCCAGCATTTT. Protein sequence: CASSRNSGTGTYSNQPQHF.

This clonotype was detected ten times or more. The V and J genes are TRBV29-1 and TRBJ2-2, with D unresolved. The ends were cut back, 6 bases at V and 0 bases at J, with 11 bases in the middle. Germline CDR1 SQVTM, CDR2 ANQGSEA. The CDR3 sequence is 14 residues long. The CDR3 DNA reads as TGCAGCGTCCTAAAGGGCGCGAACACCGGGGAGCTGTTTTTT. Translation gives CSVLKGANTGELFF.

This clonotype was observed a handful of times. The gene calls are TRBV19 and TRBJ1-1, with 8 bases aligning to TRBD1. V lost 6 bases to trimming and J lost 4 bases; unmatched junction nucleotides: 4. The germline V gene has CDR1 LNHDA and CDR2 SQIVND (reference sequence). CDR3 length: 13 residues. CDR3 coding DNA: TGTGCCAGTAGCTCCCAGGGGGCCACTGAAGCTTTCTTT. As protein: CASSSQGATEAFF.

The table lists this clonotype with a few counts. V usage is TRBV25-1 and J usage is TRBJ1-2, with 9 bases that match TRBD1. The CDR3 spans 16 residues. V trimming: 4 bases; J trimming: 3 bases; junction bases outside the gene matches: 9. Germline assignment: CDR1 MGHDK and CDR2 SYGVNS. The CDR3 sequence is CASSAGTGWVDYGYTF. As DNA, the CDR3 is TGTGCCAGCAGTGCGGGGACAGGGTGGGTCGACTATGGCTACACCTTC.

Only a few counts were recorded for this clonotype. The J gene is TRBJ2-3, the V gene TRBV28; D might be TRBD2 (6 bases). V lost 5 bases to trimming and J lost 1 base, with 16 bases between them. The CDR3 extends over 16 amino acids. The V gene's germline CDR1 is MDHEN and CDR2 SYDVKM. CDR3 protein: CASSPPYGRGTDTQYF. The CDR3 coding sequence is TGTGCCAGCAGTCCCCCCTACGGGAGAGGCACAGATACGCAGTATTTT.

This chain uses TRBV21-1 with TRBJ2-1; TRBD2, the D gene given by the table, was not confirmed from the DNA. TRBV21-1 represents a pseudogene. This CDR3 has 14 residues. In DNA form, the CDR3 reads TGTGCCAGCTTCCCCCCTAGCGGTTACAATGAGCAGTTCTTC. Translated, it gives CASFPPSGYNEQFF.

The chain is built from TRBV20-1 and TRBJ1-5, with 7 bases lining up with TRBD1. The CDR3 runs to 16 residues. Germline V gene sequence: CDR1 DFQATT, CDR2 SNEGSKA (reference sequence). V was pared by 3 bases and J by 2 bases, with 10 bases of the junction left unmatched. The CDR3 protein is CSASSILTGRNQPQHF. Written as DNA, the CDR3 is TGCAGTGCTAGCTCCATCCTGACAGGGCGCAATCAGCCCCAGCATTTT.

The chain recombines TRBV5-1 with TRBJ2-2; 8 bases map to TRBD2. This CDR3 is 14 amino acids long. The V gene's germline CDR1 is SGHRS and CDR2 YFSETQ. V lost 4 bases, J lost 3 bases, and 2 bases stayed unmatched. The CDR3 sequence: CASSVGLDTGELFF. Here the CDR3 DNA reads TGCGCCAGCAGCGTGGGACTAGACACCGGGGAGCTGTTTTTT.